The present T cell receptor (beta chain) was sequenced within a study of blood T cell repertoires in COVID-19. This CDR3 has 14 amino acids. V was shortened by 1 base and J by 3 bases, with 9 bases between the two germline ends. Germline CDR1 and CDR2: LGHDT and YNNKEL (reference sequence). Sequenced by immunoSEQ multiplex PCR; TCRdb stores in-frame clones only, minus some. Altogether around 260,000 clones are present, around nine tenths being singletons, with the ten largest covering around 5%. The chain employs TRBV3-1 (or the pseudogene TRBV3-2) and TRBJ1-1, with D possibly matching TRBD1 (5 bases). Sequencing input: peripheral blood. The sequence was obtained from a woman aged 60-75 years with COVID-19, enrolled during active disease. The CDR3 loop reads CASSQAGGDTEAFF. The DNA of the CDR3 is TGTGCCAGCAGCCAAGCCGGGGGGGACACTGAAGCTTTCTTT.